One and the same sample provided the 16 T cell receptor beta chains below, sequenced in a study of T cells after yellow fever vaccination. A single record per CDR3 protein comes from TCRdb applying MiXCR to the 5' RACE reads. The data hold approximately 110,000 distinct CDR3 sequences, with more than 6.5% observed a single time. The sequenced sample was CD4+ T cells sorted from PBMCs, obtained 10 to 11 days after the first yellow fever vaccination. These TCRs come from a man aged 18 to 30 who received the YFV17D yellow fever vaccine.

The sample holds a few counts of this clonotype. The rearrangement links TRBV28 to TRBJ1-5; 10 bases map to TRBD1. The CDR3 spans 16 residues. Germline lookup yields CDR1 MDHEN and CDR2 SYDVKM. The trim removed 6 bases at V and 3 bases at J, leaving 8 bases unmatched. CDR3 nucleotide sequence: TGTGCCAGCAGAAATTCCGGGACAGGGGCCAATCAGCCCCAGCATTTT. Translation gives CASRNSGTGANQPQHF.

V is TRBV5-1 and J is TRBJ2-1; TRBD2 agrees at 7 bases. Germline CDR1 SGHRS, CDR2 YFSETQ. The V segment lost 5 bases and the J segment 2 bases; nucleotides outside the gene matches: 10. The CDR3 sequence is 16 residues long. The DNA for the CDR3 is TGCGCCAGCAGTCACGAAGCGGGAAGGCCCTACAATGAGCAGTTCTTC. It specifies CASSHEAGRPYNEQFF.

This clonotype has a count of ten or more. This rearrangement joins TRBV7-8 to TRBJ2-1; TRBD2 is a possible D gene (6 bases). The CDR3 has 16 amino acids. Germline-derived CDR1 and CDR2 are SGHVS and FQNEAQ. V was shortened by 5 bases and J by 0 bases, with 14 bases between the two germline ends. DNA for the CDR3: TGTGCCAGCAGCCCTTGGGACTCGAGCTCCTACAATGAGCAGTTCTTC. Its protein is CASSPWDSSSYNEQFF.

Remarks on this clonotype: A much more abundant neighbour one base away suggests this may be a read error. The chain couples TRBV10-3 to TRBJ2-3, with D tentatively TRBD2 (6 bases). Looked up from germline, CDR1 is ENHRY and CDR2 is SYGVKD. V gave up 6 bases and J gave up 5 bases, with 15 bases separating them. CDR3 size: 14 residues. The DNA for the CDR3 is TGTGCCATCAGCCCCCGGACTACGGGAGATACGCAGTATTTT. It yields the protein CAISPRTTGDTQYF.

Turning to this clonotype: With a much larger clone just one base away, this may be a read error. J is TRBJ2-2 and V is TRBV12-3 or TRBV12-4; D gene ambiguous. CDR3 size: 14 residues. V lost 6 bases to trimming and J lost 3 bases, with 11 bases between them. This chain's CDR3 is CASSPDGYTGELFF. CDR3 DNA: TGTGCCAGCAGCCCGGACGGGTACACCGGGGAGCTGTTTTTT.

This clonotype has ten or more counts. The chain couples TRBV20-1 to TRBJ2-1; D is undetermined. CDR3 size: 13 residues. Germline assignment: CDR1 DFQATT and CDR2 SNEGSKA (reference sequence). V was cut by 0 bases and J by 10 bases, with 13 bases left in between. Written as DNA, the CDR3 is TGCAGTGCTAGAGATAGGTCAGAAGTAGAGCAGTTCTTC. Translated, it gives CSARDRSEVEQFF.

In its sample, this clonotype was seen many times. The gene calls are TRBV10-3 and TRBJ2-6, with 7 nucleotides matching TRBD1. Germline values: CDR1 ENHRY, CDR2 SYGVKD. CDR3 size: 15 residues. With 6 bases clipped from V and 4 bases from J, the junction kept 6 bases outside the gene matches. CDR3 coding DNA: TGTGCCATCAGCCTAGGACAGGCGGGGGCCAACGTCCTGACTTTC. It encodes CAISLGQAGANVLTF.

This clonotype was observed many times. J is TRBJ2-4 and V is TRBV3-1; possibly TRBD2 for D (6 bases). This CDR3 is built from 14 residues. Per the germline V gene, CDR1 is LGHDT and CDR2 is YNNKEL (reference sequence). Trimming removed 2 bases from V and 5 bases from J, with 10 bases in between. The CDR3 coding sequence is TGTGCCAGCAGCCAATGGAGGGACGAAAACATTCAGTACTTC. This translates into CASSQWRDENIQYF.

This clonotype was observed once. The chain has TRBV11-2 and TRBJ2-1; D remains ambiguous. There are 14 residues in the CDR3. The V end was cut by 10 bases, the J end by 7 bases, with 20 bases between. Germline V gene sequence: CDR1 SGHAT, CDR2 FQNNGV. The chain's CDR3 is CATSPEILGNEQFF. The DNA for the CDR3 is TGTGCCACCTCGCCCGAGATCTTAGGGAATGAGCAGTTCTTC.

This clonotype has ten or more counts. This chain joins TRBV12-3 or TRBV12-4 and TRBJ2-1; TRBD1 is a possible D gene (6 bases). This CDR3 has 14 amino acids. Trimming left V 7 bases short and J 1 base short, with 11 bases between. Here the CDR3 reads CASTLQGSYNEQFF. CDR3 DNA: TGTGCCAGCACCTTACAGGGATCCTACAATGAGCAGTTCTTC.

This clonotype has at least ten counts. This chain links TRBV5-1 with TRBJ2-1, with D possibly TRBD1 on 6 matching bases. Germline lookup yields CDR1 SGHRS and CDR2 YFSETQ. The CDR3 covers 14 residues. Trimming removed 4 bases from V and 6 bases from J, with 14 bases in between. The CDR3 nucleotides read TGCGCCAGCAGCCTGGGGGACACGACCAATGAGCAGTTCTTC. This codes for CASSLGDTTNEQFF.

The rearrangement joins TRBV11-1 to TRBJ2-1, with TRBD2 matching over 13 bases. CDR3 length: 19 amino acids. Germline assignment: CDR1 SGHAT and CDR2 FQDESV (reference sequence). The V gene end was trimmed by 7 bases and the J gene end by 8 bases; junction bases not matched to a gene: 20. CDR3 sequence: CASNTPFGTSGAEGYEQFF. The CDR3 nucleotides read TGTGCCAGCAACACCCCCTTTGGGACTAGCGGGGCCGAGGGGTATGAGCAGTTCTTC.

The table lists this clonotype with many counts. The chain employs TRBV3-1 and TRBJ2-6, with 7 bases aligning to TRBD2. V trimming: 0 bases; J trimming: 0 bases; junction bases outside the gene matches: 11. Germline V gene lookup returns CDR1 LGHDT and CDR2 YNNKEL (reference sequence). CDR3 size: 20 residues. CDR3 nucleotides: TGTGCCAGCAGCCAAGAAGCTAGGGAGGGCGCTGTCTCTGGGGCCAACGTCCTGACTTTC. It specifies CASSQEAREGAVSGANVLTF.

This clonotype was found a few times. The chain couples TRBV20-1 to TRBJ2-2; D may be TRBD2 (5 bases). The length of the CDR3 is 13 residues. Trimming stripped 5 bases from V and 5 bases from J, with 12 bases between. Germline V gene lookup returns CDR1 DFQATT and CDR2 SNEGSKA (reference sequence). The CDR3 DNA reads TGCAGTGCTGGCGCATCGGGGACCGGGGAGCTGTTTTTT. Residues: CSAGASGTGELFF.

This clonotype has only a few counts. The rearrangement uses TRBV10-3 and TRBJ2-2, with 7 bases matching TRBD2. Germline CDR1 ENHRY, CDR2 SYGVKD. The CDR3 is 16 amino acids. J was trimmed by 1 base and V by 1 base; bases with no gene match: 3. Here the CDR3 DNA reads TGTGCCATCAGTGAGTTTGGACTAGGGAACACCGGGGAGCTGTTTTTT. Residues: CAISEFGLGNTGELFF.

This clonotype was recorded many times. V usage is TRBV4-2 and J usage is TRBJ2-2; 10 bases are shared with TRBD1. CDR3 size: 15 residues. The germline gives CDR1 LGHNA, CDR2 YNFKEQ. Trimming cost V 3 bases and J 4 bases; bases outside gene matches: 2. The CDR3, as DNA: TGTGCCAGCAGCCAGGGGACAGGGGCCACCGGGGAGCTGTTTTTT. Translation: CASSQGTGATGELFF.